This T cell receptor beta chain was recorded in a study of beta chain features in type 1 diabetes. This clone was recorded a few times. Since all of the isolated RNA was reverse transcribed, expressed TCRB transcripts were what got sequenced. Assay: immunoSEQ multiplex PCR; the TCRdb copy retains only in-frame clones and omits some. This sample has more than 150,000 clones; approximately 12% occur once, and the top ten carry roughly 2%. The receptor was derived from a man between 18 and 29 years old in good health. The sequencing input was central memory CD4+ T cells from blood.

Here the CDR3 reads CASRQEYGYTF. The CDR3 bases are TGTGCCAGCAGACAGGAGTATGGCTACACCTTC. The V gene is TRBV2, the J gene TRBJ1-2; D is possibly TRBD1 (5 bases). CDR1 and CDR2 from the germline V gene are SNHLY and FYNNEI. There are 11 residues in the CDR3. The ends were cut back, 6 bases at V and 5 bases at J, with 7 bases in the middle.